Presented here are 10 T cell receptor beta chains from one specimen sequenced in a study of shared clonotypes between healthy human individuals. The assay was immunoSEQ multiplex PCR, and TCRdb's table has in-frame clones only and misses some. The sample includes 530,000 or so clones, about 80% seen only once; the top ten take approximately 13%. The sample consisted of PBMCs. The source of these receptors is a woman aged 40-49 years in good health. Some clones in this sample may be carry-over from other donors' samples.

V gene TRBV21-1 combines with J gene TRBJ2-7; the table's D call, TRBD1, was not checked against the DNA. TRBV21-1 is recorded as a pseudogene. This CDR3 is built from 13 residues. The CDR3 region has the DNA TGTGCCAGCACCGCGACAAAATACTACGAGCAGTACTTC. The encoded protein is CASTATKYYEQYF.

V gene TRBV20-1 combines with J gene TRBJ2-7; D unresolved. Germline CDR1 and CDR2: DFQATT and SNEGSKA (reference sequence). The CDR3 consists of 11 residues. The V gene lost 2 bases and the J gene lost 7 bases, with 9 bases spanning the gap. CDR3 in amino acids: CSARRGSEQYF. The CDR3 DNA is TGCAGTGCTAGACGTGGGTCGGAGCAGTACTTC.

This chain uses TRBV5-4 with TRBJ1-2; D possibly corresponds to TRBD1 (5 bases). The V gene lost 4 bases and the J gene lost 1 base, with 14 bases spanning the gap. This CDR3 is built from 15 residues. From germline, CDR1 is SGHNT and CDR2 YYREEE (reference sequence). In DNA form, the CDR3 reads TGTGCCAGCAGCCCCGGGGCGAGCGGTAACTATGGCTACACCTTC. It is translated as CASSPGASGNYGYTF.

For the CDR3, the DNA is TGTGCCAGCAGCTTAGGGTTTGGGAGGGCAGATACGCAGTATTTT. It codes for CASSLGFGRADTQYF. V usage is TRBV7-2 and J usage is TRBJ2-3, with 7 nucleotides matching TRBD2. This CDR3 has 15 residues. The V gene end was trimmed by 1 base and the J gene end by 4 bases; junction bases not matched to a gene: 5. Germline CDR1 SGHTA, CDR2 FQGNSA.

This clone appeared a few times. The V gene is TRBV5-1, the J gene TRBJ2-7; 8 bases agree with TRBD1. Losses at the gene ends were 1 base for V and 4 bases for J; bases not matched to a gene: 7. Germline CDR1 is SGHRS and CDR2 is YFSETQ. This CDR3 region has 15 residues. The CDR3 DNA is TGCGCCAGCAGCTTGTCAGGACAGGGAATATACGAGCAGTACTTC. Amino acids: CASSLSGQGIYEQYF.

Comment on this clone: Its ends do not fully match the called genes, so a read error is possible. The same CDR3 is also encoded by other DNA sequences in this sample. The chain uses TRBV18 and TRBJ2-2, with D perhaps TRBD1 (6 bases). The germline CDR1 and CDR2 sequences are KGHSH and LQKENI. The CDR3 extends over 15 amino acids. The CDR3 is CASSLGQTNTGELFF. CDR3 DNA sequence: TGCGCCAGCTCACTCGGACAGACGAACACCGGGGAGCTGTTTTTT.

This rearrangement joins TRBV18 to TRBJ1-1; maybe TRBD1 (6 bases). In germline, CDR1 is KGHSH, CDR2 LQKENI. V was clipped by 6 bases and J by 6 bases, with 14 bases between them. The CDR3 has 13 amino acids. The CDR3 loop is CASSPRGGAEAFF. Written as DNA, the CDR3 is TGTGCCAGCTCCCCCCGGGGGGGCGCTGAAGCTTTCTTT.

V gene TRBV15 combines with J gene TRBJ1-2; maybe TRBD1 (6 bases). This CDR3 has 14 amino acids. Trimming shortened V by 0 bases and J by 4 bases, and 9 bases separated the two germline ends. Germline V gives CDR1 LNHNV, CDR2 YYDKDF (reference sequence). The DNA for the CDR3 is TGTGCCACCAGCAGAGACGTGACAGGCTATGGCTACACCTTC. It specifies CATSRDVTGYGYTF.

The rearrangement uses TRBV9 and TRBJ2-1; D is perhaps TRBD1 or TRBD2 (5 bases each). Looked up from germline, CDR1 is SGDLS and CDR2 is YYNGEE. This CDR3 region has 17 residues. The V and J ends lost 0 bases and 0 bases respectively, with 13 bases between them. In DNA form, the CDR3 reads TGTGCCAGCAGCGTAGCCGGGGCCGCGAGCTCCTACAATGAGCAGTTCTTC. Protein sequence: CASSVAGAASSYNEQFF.

The chain carries TRBV5-1 and TRBJ2-7; 9 nucleotides match TRBD2. CDR1 and CDR2 from the germline V gene are SGHRS and YFSETQ. The CDR3 spans 14 residues. The J segment lost 4 bases and the V segment lost 0 bases, leaving 2 bases of the junction unmatched. CDR3 DNA sequence: TGCGCCAGCAGCTTGGGTAGCGGGAGATACGAGCAGTACTTC. Amino acid sequence: CASSLGSGRYEQYF.